This record concerns one TCR beta chain sequence. Germline V gene sequence: CDR1 SGDLS, CDR2 YYNGEE. V lost 4 bases and J lost 5; bases outside the gene matches: 6. The CDR3 extends over 14 amino acids. The data derive from a study of blood T cell repertoires in COVID-19. Turning to the study itself: Sources were T cells, B-cell-depleted T cells, or PBMCs; the material itself was cDNA or gDNA.

Assay: immunoSEQ multiplex PCR; the TCRdb copy retains only in-frame clones and omits some. The sample gives a few hundred thousand clones, approximately 82% of which show up once; around 3.4% is in the top ten. Sequenced sample: peripheral blood. This chain uses TRBV9 with TRBJ2-7; TRBD1 agrees at 10 bases. This clonotype was sampled from a woman between 18 and 29 years old with acute or convalescent COVID-19. CDR3 bases: TGTGCCAGCAGCCTCCGGGACAGGGGCGACGAGCAGTACTTC. This translates into CASSLRDRGDEQYF. The variable domain in full, completed from reference TRBV9 and TRBJ2-7, reads DSGVTQTPKHLITATGQRVTLRCSPRSGDLSVYWYQQSLDQGLQFLIQYYNGEERAKGNILERFSAQQFPDLHSELNLSSLELGDSALYFCASSLRDRGDEQYFGPGTRLTVT.